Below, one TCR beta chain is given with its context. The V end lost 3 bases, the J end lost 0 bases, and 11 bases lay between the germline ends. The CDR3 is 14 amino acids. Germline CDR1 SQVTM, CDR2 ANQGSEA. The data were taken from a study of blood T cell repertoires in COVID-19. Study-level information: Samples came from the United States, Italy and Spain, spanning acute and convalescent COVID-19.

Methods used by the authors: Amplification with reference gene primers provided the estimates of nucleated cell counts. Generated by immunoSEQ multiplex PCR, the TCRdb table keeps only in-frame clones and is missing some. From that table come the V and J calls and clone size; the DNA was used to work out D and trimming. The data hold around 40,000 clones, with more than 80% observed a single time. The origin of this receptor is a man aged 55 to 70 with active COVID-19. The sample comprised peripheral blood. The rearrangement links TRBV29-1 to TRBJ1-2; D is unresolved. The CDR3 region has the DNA TGCAGCGTTGAGGCAGGAGCGGCTAACTATGGCTACACCTTC. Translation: CSVEAGAANYGYTF.